Listed below are T cell receptor beta chains from one sample, sequenced in a study of blood T cell repertoires in COVID-19. Assay: immunoSEQ multiplex PCR; the TCRdb copy retains only in-frame clones and omits some. The data contain 200,000 to 250,000 clones, around 86% of them singletons. Sequenced material: peripheral blood. The receptors shown here come from a man younger than 40 who had recovered from COVID-19. CDR3s include the opening cysteine and the closing phenylalanine or tryptophan. The D gene is left open where the match is weak. Expanded clones get a size class; other rows say once, few or many, or leave the size out.

v_call	clone_size	j_call	d_call	cdr3_nt	cdr3_aa
TRBV4-1	NA	TRBJ2-7	TRBD1	TGCGCCAGCAGCCAAGTCCCGGGACAGACCTACGAGCAGTACTTC	CASSQVPGQTYEQYF
TRBV7-9	NA	TRBJ2-1	TRBD1	TGTGCCAGCAGGCCGGGACAGGGAAATTCCAATGAGCAGTTCTTC	CASRPGQGNSNEQFF
TRBV21-1	NA	TRBJ2-5	NA	TGTGCCAGCAGCATCCGGGGGACTAGAATCTCCGAGACCCAGTACTTC	CASSIRGTRISETQYF
TRBV15	once	TRBJ1-5	TRBD1	TGTGCCACCAGCAGAGTTGGGCAGGGGGGTTATCAGCCCCAGCATTTT	CATSRVGQGGYQPQHF
TRBV5-1	NA	TRBJ2-3	NA	TGCGCCAGCAGCTCTCGGCTCCCGGTCGGGGATACGCAGTATTTT	CASSSRLPVGDTQYF
TRBV4-3	NA	TRBJ2-1	TRBD2	TGCGCCAGCAGCCATTGGGGACTAGCGGTTAGATCCTCCTACAATGAGCAGTTCTTC	CASSHWGLAVRSSYNEQFF
TRBV10-1	NA	TRBJ2-7	NA	TGCGCCAGCAGTCAGGGGTCCTACGAGCAGTACTTC	CASSQGSYEQYF
TRBV9	NA	TRBJ2-7	TRBD1	TGTGCCAGCAGCGTAGGGGGACAGACGCAGTACTTC	CASSVGGQTQYF
TRBV5-1	NA	TRBJ2-5	NA	TGCGCCAGCAGCGCCCAGGAGACCCAGTACTTC	CASSAQETQYF
TRBV19	NA	TRBJ1-5	NA	TGTGCCAGTAGCCGGGAGGGGGTTAGCAATCAGCCCCAGCATTTT	CASSREGVSNQPQHF
TRBV11-2	NA	TRBJ2-5	NA	TGTGCCAGCAGCTTACTCTTGGGAGGCCGGCAAGAGACCCAGTACTTC	CASSLLLGGRQETQYF
TRBV3-1/TRBV3-2	few	TRBJ2-5	TRBD2	TGTGCCAGCAGCCAAGAATGGGGCCTTGGCGGGGGGGCCCGAGAGACCCAGTACTTC	CASSQEWGLGGGARETQYF
TRBV27	NA	TRBJ2-3	TRBD1	TGTGCCAGCAGTTTACAGGGACAGGGGGCGACAGATACGCAGTATTTT	CASSLQGQGATDTQYF
TRBV5-4	NA	TRBJ1-6	NA	TGTGCCAGCAGCTTGGCCGGTGGGGGGGCTGGATCACCCCTCCACTTT	CASSLAGGGAGSPLHF
TRBV2	NA	TRBJ2-7	NA	TGTGCCAACAGTGAAATCGGGCAGGGCTACTACGAGCAGTACTTC	CANSEIGQGYYEQYF
TRBV2	NA	TRBJ2-1	TRBD1	TGTGCCAGCAGTGGGGACAGGGCCAATGAGCAGTTCTTC	CASSGDRANEQFF
TRBV6-2/TRBV6-3	NA	TRBJ2-5	TRBD2	TGTGCCAGCAGTTACATTTTCGGACTAGTGGGTAGGGAGACCCAGTACTTC	CASSYIFGLVGRETQYF
TRBV10-1	NA	TRBJ1-2	NA	TGCGCCAGCAGGGATGGAGGTGGCTACACCTTC	CASRDGGGYTF
TRBV18	NA	TRBJ2-1	TRBD2	TGTGCCAGCTCACCCACTTCTAGCGGGGGGGCTGCTGAGCAGTTCTTC	CASSPTSSGGAAEQFF
TRBV6-5	NA	TRBJ2-7	NA	TGTGCCAGCACTCCGCGTACCCGATCCACGGGCGAGCAGTACTTC	CASTPRTRSTGEQYF
TRBV9	NA	TRBJ2-3	TRBD2	TGTGCCAGCAGCCTTAGGGCGGGGGAGGGCACAGATACGCAGTATTTT	CASSLRAGEGTDTQYF
TRBV6-6	NA	TRBJ1-5	TRBD1	TGTGCCAGCAGACCTACAGGGGGTCATCAGCCCCAGCATTTT	CASRPTGGHQPQHF
TRBV9	NA	TRBJ1-2	TRBD1	TGTGCCAGCAGCGTAGTAACAGGGGGCTATGGCTACACCTTC	CASSVVTGGYGYTF
TRBV28	NA	TRBJ2-4	NA	TGTGCCAGCAGTTCACTCACCCCTTTGGGCCTAGCCAAAAACATTCAGTACTTC	CASSSLTPLGLAKNIQYF
TRBV9	NA	TRBJ2-3	TRBD1	TGTGCCAGCAGCGCGCGGCCAAAGCAGGGGGCCACAGATACGCAGTATTTT	CASSARPKQGATDTQYF
TRBV4-1	NA	TRBJ2-3	TRBD2	TGCGCCAGCAGCCGGGGAATGGGACTAGCGGGGGGCCGCCTCACAGATACGCAGTATTTT	CASSRGMGLAGGRLTDTQYF
TRBV11-2	NA	TRBJ2-1	NA	TGTGCCAGCAGCTTAGCGGGCTCCTACAATGAGCAGTTCTTC	CASSLAGSYNEQFF
TRBV12-3/TRBV12-4	NA	TRBJ1-3	TRBD1	TGTGCCAGCACCCCATCAGGGGGCAACACCATATATTTT	CASTPSGGNTIYF
TRBV2	NA	TRBJ2-1	TRBD2	TGTGCCAGCAGCTTCTCCGGGACTAGCGCCTACAATGAGCAGTTCTTC	CASSFSGTSAYNEQFF
TRBV25-1	few	TRBJ1-1	NA	TGTGCCAGCAGTGAATTTATGAGTTCGGCTTTCTTT	CASSEFMSSAFF
TRBV11-2	few	TRBJ1-4	NA	TGTGCCAGCAGCCCGATATCAGGGAGGGGGAATGAAAAACTGTTTTTT	CASSPISGRGNEKLFF